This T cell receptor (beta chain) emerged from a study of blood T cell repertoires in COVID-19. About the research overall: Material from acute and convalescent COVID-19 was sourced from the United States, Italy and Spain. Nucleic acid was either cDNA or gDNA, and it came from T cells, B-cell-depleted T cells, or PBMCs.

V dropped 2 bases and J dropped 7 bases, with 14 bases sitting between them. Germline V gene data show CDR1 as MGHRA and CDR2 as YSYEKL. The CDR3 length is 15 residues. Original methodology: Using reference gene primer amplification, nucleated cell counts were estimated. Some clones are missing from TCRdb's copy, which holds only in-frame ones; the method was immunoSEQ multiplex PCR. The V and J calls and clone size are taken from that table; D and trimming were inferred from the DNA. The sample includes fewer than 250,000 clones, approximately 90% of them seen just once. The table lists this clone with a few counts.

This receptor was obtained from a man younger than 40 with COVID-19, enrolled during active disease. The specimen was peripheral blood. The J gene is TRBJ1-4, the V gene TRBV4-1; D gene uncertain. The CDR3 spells CASSQFREVVEKLFF. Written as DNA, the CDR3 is TGCGCCAGCAGCCAATTCCGGGAGGTGGTTGAAAAACTGTTTTTT.